The clone carrying this T cell receptor beta chain turned up a few times. The table came from immunoSEQ multiplex PCR; TCRdb's copy has only in-frame clones and leaves some out. In the table there are 25,000 to 35,000 clones, roughly 91% of which are singletons. CDR3 length: 13 amino acids. Germline V CDR1 and CDR2: MDHEN, SYDVKM. V dropped 7 bases and J dropped 9; count of bases not matched to a gene: 11. This sample was included in a study of T cell clonotyping in hematopoietic cell transplantation. Study details: Pretransplant recipient samples were taken after cytoreduction.

The time point: recipient sample about 28 days before transplant, after cytoreduction. V and J are TRBV28 and TRBJ2-7; 8 bases match TRBD1. The clonotype originates from a man in his forties or fifties with acute myeloid leukemia. Some clones in this sample may be carry-over from other donors' samples. The material was peripheral blood mononuclear cells, obtained before stem cell transplant. The CDR3 DNA reads as TGTGCCAGCAAATTGGGGCAGGGGGCAGGGCAGTACTTC. Amino acids: CASKLGQGAGQYF.